This T cell receptor (beta chain) was identified in a study of CD8+ T cells in alopecia areata. Study-level information: Treated patients were given 5 to 10 mg oral tofacitinib twice daily. Treatment with tofacitinib (6 to 18 months) was followed by 6 months off drug.

Study results and limitations: In scalp, tofacitinib significantly decreased clonality and expanded CD8+ clones among the top 100. Relative to normal scalp, lesional scalp, especially alopecia totalis/universalis, showed higher clonality.

The sample's treatment: oral pan-JAK inhibitor, 5-10 mg twice daily. cDNA prepared by RNA extraction and subsequent reverse transcription served as the template for sequencing. Produced via immunoSEQ multiplex PCR; TCRdb's table is partial and in-frame only. The table lists approximately 190,000 clones, roughly 64% of them singletons. Details on this clone: Its antigen is as yet unknown.

CDR1 is MGHRA and CDR2 is YSYEKL in the germline V gene. This CDR3 comprises 19 residues. V gave up 4 bases and J gave up 8 bases, with 32 bases separating them. The specimen comprised CD4+ T cells sorted from blood, sampled at week 24, from a patient treated with tofacitinib. V and J are TRBV4-1 and TRBJ1-2; D gene ambiguous. The TCR sequence derives from a human donor with alopecia areata. CDR3 sequence reads: CASSLFLGDPRGQPRGYTF. CDR3 coding DNA: TGCGCCAGCAGCCTCTTCCTCGGGGATCCACGCGGGCAACCCCGGGGCTACACCTTC.